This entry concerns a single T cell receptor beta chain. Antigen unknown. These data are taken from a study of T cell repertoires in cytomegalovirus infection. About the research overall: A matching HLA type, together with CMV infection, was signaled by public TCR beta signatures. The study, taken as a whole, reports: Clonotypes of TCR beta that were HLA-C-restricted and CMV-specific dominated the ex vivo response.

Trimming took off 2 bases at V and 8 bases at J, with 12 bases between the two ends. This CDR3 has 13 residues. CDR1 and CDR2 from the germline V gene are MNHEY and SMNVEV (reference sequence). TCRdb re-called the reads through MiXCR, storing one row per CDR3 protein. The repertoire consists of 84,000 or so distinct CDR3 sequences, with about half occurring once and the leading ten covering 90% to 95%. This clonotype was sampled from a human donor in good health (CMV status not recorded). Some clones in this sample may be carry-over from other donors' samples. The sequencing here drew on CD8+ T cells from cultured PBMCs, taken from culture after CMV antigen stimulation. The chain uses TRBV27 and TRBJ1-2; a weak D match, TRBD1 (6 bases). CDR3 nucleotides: TGTGCCAGCAGTTTAAGCGGGGGGCGAGGCTACACCTTC. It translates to CASSLSGGRGYTF.